A selection of T cell receptor beta chains follows, all from one sample in a study of blood T cell repertoires in COVID-19. Libraries were prepared by immunoSEQ multiplex PCR; TCRdb keeps only in-frame clonotypes and omits some of them. The sample has under 300,000 clones, more than 75% seen once. Source material: peripheral blood. Source of these receptors: a woman in her thirties or forties who had recovered from COVID-19. Both conserved end residues are part of each CDR3. Fields, in order: D gene, clone size, J gene, V gene, CDR3 protein, CDR3 DNA. The D gene is left open where the match is weak. The listing skips clone size in some rows; elsewhere it reads once, few, many or a size class.

-,-,TRBJ2-5,TRBV5-1,CASSLVGRQETQYF,TGCGCCAGCAGCTTGGTGGGCAGGCAAGAGACCCAGTACTTC
TRBD2,-,TRBJ2-5,TRBV11-3,CASSPRAGEWETQYF,TGTGCCAGCAGCCCCCGGGCGGGAGAGTGGGAGACCCAGTACTTC
-,-,TRBJ1-1,TRBV14,CASSHPGLMNTEAFF,TGTGCCAGCAGCCATCCCGGACTGATGAACACTGAAGCTTTCTTT
-,-,TRBJ1-5,TRBV12-3/TRBV12-4,CASSQTRQPQHF,TGTGCCAGCAGTCAAACGCGGCAGCCCCAGCATTTT
TRBD1,-,TRBJ2-7,TRBV6-5,CASTGTGLESEQYF,TGTGCCAGCACCGGGACAGGGTTAGAGAGCGAGCAGTACTTC
-,-,TRBJ2-1,TRBV6-1,CASSEGQSTYNEQFF,TGTGCCAGCAGTGAGGGCCAGTCCACCTACAATGAGCAGTTCTTC
TRBD1,once,TRBJ2-7,TRBV5-4,CASSRGTGSYEQYF,TGTGCCAGCAGCCGCGGGACAGGTTCCTACGAGCAGTACTTC
-,-,TRBJ1-2,TRBV24-1,CATSDPLTRPYGYTF,TGTGCCACCAGTGATCCTCTAACTCGCCCGTATGGCTACACCTTC
-,-,TRBJ2-5,TRBV6-6,CASRGGAETQYF,TGTGCCAGCAGGGGGGGGGCAGAGACCCAGTACTTC
-,few,TRBJ2-6,TRBV21-1,CASARGLAQPHSGANVLTF,TGTGCCAGCGCCCGGGGACTAGCCCAGCCTCACTCTGGGGCCAACGTCCTGACTTTC
TRBD1,-,TRBJ1-2,TRBV10-1,CASSADRGGGYTF,TGCGCCAGCAGCGCGGACAGGGGCGGCGGCTACACCTTC
TRBD1,-,TRBJ2-1,TRBV27,CASSLRQGPNNEQFF,TGTGCCAGCAGTTTACGACAGGGTCCCAACAATGAGCAGTTCTTC
-,-,TRBJ2-3,TRBV30,CAWSVLWDTQYF,TGTGCCTGGAGTGTACTGTGGGATACGCAGTATTTT
TRBD2,-,TRBJ2-7,TRBV10-2,CATGLAPTYEQYF,TGCGCCACCGGACTAGCCCCCACCTACGAGCAGTACTTC
TRBD1,-,TRBJ1-1,TRBV5-1,CASSLGGNQGVTEAFF,TGCGCCAGCAGCTTGGGTGGGAACCAGGGGGTCACTGAAGCTTTCTTT
TRBD1,few,TRBJ1-2,TRBV30,CAWTTGTANYGYTF,TGTGCCTGGACAACCGGGACAGCTAACTATGGCTACACCTTC
-,-,TRBJ1-1,TRBV28,CASSAPRGAGDTEAFF,TGTGCCAGCAGCGCTCCCCGGGGGGCAGGAGACACTGAAGCTTTCTTT
-,-,TRBJ1-6,TRBV15,CATSRGGGNSPLHF,TGTGCCACCAGCAGGGGGGGAGGGAATTCACCCCTCCACTTT
TRBD1,-,TRBJ1-6,TRBV6-2/TRBV6-3,CASSYRGHDSPLHF,TGTGCCAGCAGTTACAGGGGGCATGATTCACCCCTCCACTTT
TRBD2,-,TRBJ2-3,TRBV24-1,CATSDPRTSGSATDTQYF,TGTGCCACCAGTGATCCCCGGACTAGCGGGAGTGCCACAGATACGCAGTATTTT
TRBD1,few,TRBJ2-5,TRBV18,CASSPRQGVETQYF,TGTGCCAGCTCACCGCGGCAGGGGGTTGAGACCCAGTACTTC
-,-,TRBJ1-2,TRBV21-1,CASSKAPRGTYGYTF,TGTGCCAGCAGCAAAGCCCCCCGGGGAACCTATGGCTACACCTTC
TRBD1,few,TRBJ1-5,TRBV7-2,CASSPGQGVGQPQHF,TGTGCCAGCAGCCCGGGACAGGGTGTTGGTCAGCCCCAGCATTTT
TRBD2,-,TRBJ2-1,TRBV30,CAWSVQRGLAGGRTNEQFF,TGTGCCTGGAGTGTACAGCGGGGCCTAGCGGGAGGCCGAACCAATGAGCAGTTCTTC
-,-,TRBJ1-2,TRBV6-2/TRBV6-3,CASSYPPPDTLYGYTF,TGTGCCAGCAGTTACCCCCCACCCGACACGCTCTATGGCTACACCTTC
TRBD2,-,TRBJ2-3,TRBV9,CASSVGLAGTPSTDTQYF,TGTGCCAGCAGCGTAGGGCTAGCGGGGACCCCTAGCACAGATACGCAGTATTTT
-,-,TRBJ1-1,TRBV30,CAWREGGFATEAFF,TGTGCCTGGAGGGAAGGGGGTTTTGCCACTGAAGCTTTCTTT
TRBD2,-,TRBJ2-7,TRBV20-1,CSASPGLAEGRTYEQYF,TGCAGTGCTAGTCCGGGACTAGCGGAGGGGAGGACCTACGAGCAGTACTTC
TRBD2,-,TRBJ2-5,TRBV4-2,CASSPGRAPGETQYF,TGTGCCAGCAGCCCCGGGAGGGCCCCCGGGGAGACCCAGTACTTC
-,-,TRBJ2-3,TRBV9,CASSNRPGGADTQYF,TGTGCCAGCAGTAACCGTCCCGGAGGGGCAGATACGCAGTATTTT
TRBD1,-,TRBJ2-1,TRBV30,CAWTGQGFEQFF,TGTGCCTGGACGGGACAGGGATTTGAGCAGTTCTTC
-,-,TRBJ1-2,TRBV5-5,CASSFTGGNYGYTF,TGTGCCAGCAGCTTCACGGGGGGTAACTATGGCTACACCTTC
TRBD1,once,TRBJ2-5,TRBV5-1,CASSGGTGSSQETQYF,TGCGCCAGCAGCGGGGGGACAGGGTCGTCACAAGAGACCCAGTACTTC
-,-,TRBJ1-2,TRBV29-1,CSVEEGLNYGYTF,TGCAGCGTTGAAGAGGGCCTAAACTATGGCTACACCTTC
-,once,TRBJ2-3,TRBV6-2/TRBV6-3,CASSYFGRVHSTDTQYF,TGTGCCAGCAGTTACTTTGGCAGGGTACATAGCACAGATACGCAGTATTTT
TRBD1,-,TRBJ2-6,TRBV2,CASSDGQGAPGANVLTF,TGTGCCAGCAGTGACGGACAGGGGGCCCCTGGGGCCAACGTCCTGACTTTC
TRBD2,few,TRBJ2-1,TRBV6-5,CAAGGAYEQFF,TGTGCCGCGGGGGGGGCCTATGAGCAGTTCTTC
TRBD2,-,TRBJ2-2,TRBV12-3/TRBV12-4,CASSQIAGGELFF,TGTGCCAGCAGTCAAATAGCGGGGGGGGAGCTGTTTTTT
-,-,TRBJ1-4,TRBV19,CASSIPGLRGKLFF,TGTGCCAGTAGTATCCCGGGGTTGCGGGGAAAACTGTTTTTT
-,-,TRBJ2-7,TRBV27,CASRRGTPVYEQYF,TGTGCCAGCAGGCGGGGGACACCGGTCTACGAGCAGTACTTC
-,-,TRBJ1-1,TRBV12-3/TRBV12-4,CASSNRNTEAFF,TGTGCCAGCAGCAACAGGAACACTGAAGCTTTCTTT
TRBD1,-,TRBJ1-5,TRBV4-3,CASSHTYRGNQPQHF,TGCGCCAGCAGCCACACATACAGGGGGAATCAGCCCCAGCATTTT
-,-,TRBJ2-2,TRBV19,CASSMGLGNTGELFF,TGTGCCAGTAGTATGGGACTGGGGAACACCGGGGAGCTGTTTTTT
-,-,TRBJ2-7,TRBV7-8,CASSLRTQNSYEQYF,TGTGCCAGCAGCTTAAGGACTCAAAACTCCTACGAGCAGTACTTC
-,-,TRBJ1-2,TRBV21-1,CASSPPGGGF,TGTGCCAGCAGCCCGCCAGGGGGTGGTTTC
-,-,TRBJ2-5,TRBV2,CASSEGLGTQYF,TGTGCCAGCAGTGAAGGACTAGGGACCCAGTACTTC
-,-,TRBJ1-3,TRBV20-1,CSASWQGGNTIYF,TGCAGTGCTAGTTGGCAGGGGGGAAACACCATATATTTT
TRBD1,-,TRBJ1-2,TRBV4-1,CASSQVGVGTGGSYGYTF,TGCGCCAGCAGCCAAGTGGGGGTAGGGACAGGGGGCTCCTATGGCTACACCTTC